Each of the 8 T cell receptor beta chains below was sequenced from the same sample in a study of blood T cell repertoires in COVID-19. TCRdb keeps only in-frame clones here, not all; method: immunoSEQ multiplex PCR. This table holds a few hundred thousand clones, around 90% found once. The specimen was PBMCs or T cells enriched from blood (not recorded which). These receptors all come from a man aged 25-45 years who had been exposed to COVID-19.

The CDR3 DNA sequence: TGTGCCAGAGGAAGAGCGACAGATACGCAGTATTTT. It is translated as CARGRATDTQYF. The chain is built from TRBV2 and TRBJ2-3; no clear D. With 9 bases removed from V and 3 bases from J, the gap between germline ends came to 10 bases. The CDR3 is 12 amino acids. Germline values: CDR1 SNHLY, CDR2 FYNNEI. Variable domain in full (rest from reference TRBV2 and TRBJ2-3): EPEVTQTPSHQVTQMGQEVILRCVPISNHLYFYWYRQILGQKVEFLVSFYNNEISEKSEIFDDQFSVERPDGSNFTLKIRSTKLEDSAMYFCARGRATDTQYFGPGTRLTVL.

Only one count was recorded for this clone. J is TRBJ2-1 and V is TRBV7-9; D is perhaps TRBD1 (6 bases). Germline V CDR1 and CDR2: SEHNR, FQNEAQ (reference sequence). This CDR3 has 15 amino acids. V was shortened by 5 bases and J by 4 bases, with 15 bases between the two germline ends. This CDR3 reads CASSPPAGTYNEQFF. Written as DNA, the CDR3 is TGTGCCAGCAGCCCTCCGGCCGGGACATACAATGAGCAGTTCTTC.

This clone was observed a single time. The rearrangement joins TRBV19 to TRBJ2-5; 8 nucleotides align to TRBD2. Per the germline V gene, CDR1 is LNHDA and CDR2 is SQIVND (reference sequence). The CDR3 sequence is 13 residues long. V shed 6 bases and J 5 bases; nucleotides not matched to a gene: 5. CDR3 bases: TGTGCCAGTAGGGGCGGGGGGTTGGAGACCCAGTACTTC. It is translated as CASRGGGLETQYF.

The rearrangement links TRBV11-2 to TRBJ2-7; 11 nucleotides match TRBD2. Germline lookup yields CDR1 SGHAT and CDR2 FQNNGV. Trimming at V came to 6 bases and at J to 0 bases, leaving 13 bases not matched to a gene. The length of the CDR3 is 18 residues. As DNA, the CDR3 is TGTGCCAGCAGAGACGGGACTAGCGGACAAGAATTCTCCTACGAGCAGTACTTC. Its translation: CASRDGTSGQEFSYEQYF.

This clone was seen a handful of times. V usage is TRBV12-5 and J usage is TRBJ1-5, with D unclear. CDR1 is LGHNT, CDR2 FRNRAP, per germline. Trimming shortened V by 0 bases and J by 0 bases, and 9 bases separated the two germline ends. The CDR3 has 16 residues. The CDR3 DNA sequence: TGTGCTAGTGGTTTGGTAAGAGGGATTAGCAATCAGCCCCAGCATTTT. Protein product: CASGLVRGISNQPQHF. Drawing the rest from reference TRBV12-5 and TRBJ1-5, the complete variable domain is DARVTQTPRHKVTEMGQEVTMRCQPILGHNTVFWYRQTMMQGLELLAYFRNRAPLDDSGMPKDRFSAEMPDATLATLKIQPSEPRDSAVYFCASGLVRGISNQPQHFGDGTRLSIL.

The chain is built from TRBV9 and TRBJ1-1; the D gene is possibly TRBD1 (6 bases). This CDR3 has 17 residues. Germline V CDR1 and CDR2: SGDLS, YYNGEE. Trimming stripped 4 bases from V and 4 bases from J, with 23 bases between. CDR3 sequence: CASSPRGWVPSSTEAFF. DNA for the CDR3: TGTGCCAGCAGCCCTAGGGGGTGGGTCCCATCAAGCACTGAAGCTTTCTTT.

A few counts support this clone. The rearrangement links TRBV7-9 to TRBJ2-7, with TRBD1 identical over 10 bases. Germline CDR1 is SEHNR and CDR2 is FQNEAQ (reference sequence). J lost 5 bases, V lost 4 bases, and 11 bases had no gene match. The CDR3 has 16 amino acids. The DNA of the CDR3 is TGTGCCAGCAGCTCCATGGGCGGGACAGGGGCGAACGAGCAGTACTTC. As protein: CASSSMGGTGANEQYF.

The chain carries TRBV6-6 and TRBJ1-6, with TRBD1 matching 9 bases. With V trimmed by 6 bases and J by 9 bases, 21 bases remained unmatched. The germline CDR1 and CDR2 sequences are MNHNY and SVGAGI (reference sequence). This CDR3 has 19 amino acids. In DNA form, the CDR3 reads TGTGCCAGCAGCCGACTACCGGACAGGGGTTTAAGTTTGGGTTCACCCCTCCACTTT. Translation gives CASSRLPDRGLSLGSPLHF.